This TCR beta chain was obtained from a study of human T cells and chemical hapten exposure (dated by TCRdb to the early 2020s). Background for the entire study: For sensitization, 2% DPC in acetone was applied to a roughly 2 cm by roughly 2 cm area of upper inner arm skin. Patch tests used Finn chambers with 0.01% DPC on the upper back, scored after 6 days by International Contact Dermatitis Research Group standards. The patient cohort, mostly female, included alopecia areata with under or over 50% scalp involvement, alopecia totalis and alopecia universalis. Blood for TCR sequencing was provided by twenty-nine alopecia patients at one to four time points (pre-sensitization, 2, 6 and 24 weeks). Libraries were combined into a pool for sequencing, and differences in TCR yield between samples came mainly from small differences in library volumes within the pool. Throughout the approximately 23-week study period, patients were also given weekly therapeutic DPC doses on the scalp. In alopecia patients, the study followed how the peripheral blood TCR repertoire changed in vivo over primary and secondary sensitization to diphenylcyclopropenone (DPC), a hapten. Blood was sampled from patients pre-sensitization (week 0) and at 2, 6 and about 24 weeks after DPC sensitization.

From cysteine to phenylalanine, the CDR3 is 13 amino acids long. Kept here is only the CDR3 DNA, which spans 39 bases and is read in frame from base 1. V is cut back by 5 bases and J by 6 bases, with 2 bases in the junction unmatched. Library generation was performed with RACE. The run used a NextSeq 500. During library preparation, unique molecular identifiers were attached to individual cDNA molecules so that TCRs could be counted quantitatively and reproducibly. From each blood RNA sample, both TCR alpha and TCR beta chains were sequenced. In the authors' own workflow: A median of around 100,000 TCRs per sample was observed, with a range of about 23,224 to 700,000. V, J and CDR3 annotation of the TCR reads was carried out using the Decombinator software suite. To make PS versus PT1 abundance plots, every sample was subsampled to the same number of TCRs (28,000). TCRs were defined as expanded if absent before sensitization and observed at least eight times at the 2-week time point. TCRdb redid the processing of the public reads, applying fastp at Q25 and MiXCR, and retained in-frame beta chains. When rows share a CDR3 protein, they turn into one entry using the most common DNA and genes. The V and J calls and clone size are TCRdb's, not the authors'. This sample comprises fewer than 100,000 distinct CDR3 sequences, around an eighth of them detected only once. The ten largest clones add up to 2% to 2.5% of the sample.

The time point tag for this specimen amounts to: patch test 1, 2 weeks after DPC sensitization. The sample's treatment or condition, from its label and the paper: therapeutic diphenylcyclopropenone sensitization with weekly scalp DPC. Blood at each patch-test visit was drawn before the patch test was applied. Patients were eligible if aged 18 to 70, diagnosed with alopecia and judged suitable for DPC therapy, and pregnant patients were excluded. Total RNA was isolated from unfractionated whole blood collected in Tempus Blood RNA tubes. Beyond this particular receptor, the publication reports: After repeated subsampling, the strength of the expansion versus patch-test correlation and the threshold at which it became significant changed. Patch test score correlated positively with the number of PT1 expanded TCRs, reaching significance at thresholds 8, 16 and 32 but not at 4. DPC sensitization did not change how many TCRs were above 1 in 1000 frequency, and no evidence was found of alterations in global repertoire structure. Because all patients had alopecia, a presumed autoimmune disease, the immune response of the patients might differ from that of healthy individuals. Compared with pre-sensitization or healthy control sets, expanded TCRs formed significantly more large CDR3 similarity clusters, which is consistent with antigen-driven responses.

As concerns this clonotype: Its cognate antigen has yet to be identified. No much larger clone exists at a distance of one base, and base qualities are not known.

This receptor was identified in a woman in her forties with alopecia areata. Some clones in this sample may be carry-over from other donors' samples. The sample here was whole blood, taken in connection with sensitization to the hapten diphenylcyclopropenone (DPC). The chain links TRBV12-3 or TRBV12-4 with TRBJ2-2; the central 8 bases match TRBD2. The sequenced DNA: TGTGCCAGCAGTCGAGCGGGGGCCGGGGAGCTGTTTTTT. This encodes CASSRAGAGELFF.